The next 31 T cell receptor beta chains were all read from a single sample in a study of patients and donors after allogeneic stem cell transplantation. Using its own MiXCR run on the RT-PCR reads, TCRdb lists one record per CDR3 protein. The profile shows 190,000 or so distinct CDR3 sequences, 35% to 45% of them singletons. What was sequenced was blood, either unsorted or a sorted T cell fraction (not recorded which). Receptors originate from a human donor who was either an allogeneic HSCT recipient or a stem cell or donor lymphocyte infusion donor (not recorded which). It is not recorded whose cells these are; they may come from a transplant donor.

This clonotype showed up just a few times. The chain links TRBV10-3 to TRBJ1-6; D not certain. Germline V gene sequence: CDR1 ENHRY, CDR2 SYGVKD. Trimming took 2 bases from V and 10 from J, leaving 12 bases between them. The CDR3 is 14 residues long. In DNA, the CDR3 is TGTGCCATCAGTGAGAGGGTCTTGAACTCACCCCTCCACTTT. Translation: CAISERVLNSPLHF.

V and J are TRBV20-1 and TRBJ1-2; TRBD1 is a possible D gene (5 bases). CDR3 size: 17 residues. Germline loops: CDR1 DFQATT, CDR2 SNEGSKA (reference sequence). The ends were cut back, 0 bases at V and 4 bases at J, with 21 bases in the middle. The CDR3, as DNA: TGCAGTGCTAGAGATTTTTCCTCCGGCAGGGCGGTCTATGGCTACACCTTC. Amino acids: CSARDFSSGRAVYGYTF.

The chain carries TRBV29-1 and TRBJ2-7; D perhaps matches TRBD1 (6 bases). V was trimmed by 3 bases and J by 9 bases, leaving 18 bases between them. Germline V gives CDR1 SQVTM, CDR2 ANQGSEA. The CDR3 loop spans 13 amino acids. The CDR3 DNA follows: TGCAGCGTTGATGGTGGCAGGGGAGTGGCGCAGTACTTC. Its protein is CSVDGGRGVAQYF.

The V gene is TRBV5-5, the J gene TRBJ1-4; TRBD1 is a possible D gene (5 bases). Germline V gives CDR1 SGHKS, CDR2 YYEKEE (reference sequence). The CDR3 has 14 residues. Deletions cut 6 bases from V and 7 bases from J, with 16 bases between. In DNA form, the CDR3 reads TGTGCCAGCACGGTCGGGACTGAACCTGAAAAACTGTTTTTT. The encoded protein is CASTVGTEPEKLFF.

This chain uses TRBV4-3 with TRBJ1-4, with D unclear. Per the germline V gene, CDR1 is LGHNA and CDR2 is YSLEER. The CDR3 extends over 16 amino acids. Trimming cost V 0 bases and J 3 bases, with 11 bases left between them. In DNA, the CDR3 is TGCGCCAGCAGCCAAGACCAACCAGACCCTAATGAAAAACTGTTTTTT. As protein: CASSQDQPDPNEKLFF.

This clonotype was seen more than once but under ten times. The chain's CDR3 is CASSLFLNPRVNSYNEQFF. CDR3 DNA: TGTGCCAGCAGCTTATTCCTCAACCCCAGGGTTAATAGTTACAATGAGCAGTTCTTC. The chain couples TRBV7-9 to TRBJ2-1; a weak D match, TRBD1 (5 bases). Germline V gene sequence: CDR1 SEHNR, CDR2 FQNEAQ (reference sequence). CDR3 length: 19 amino acids. V dropped 2 bases and J dropped 4 bases, with 24 bases sitting between them.

This sequence joins TRBV18 and TRBJ1-1; D is ambiguous. Germline CDR1 is KGHSH and CDR2 is LQKENI. The CDR3 is made up of 13 amino acids. V was shortened by 6 bases and J by 5 bases, with 13 bases between the two germline ends. This chain's CDR3 is CASSPGIETEAFF. CDR3 nucleotides: TGTGCCAGCTCTCCGGGGATAGAGACTGAAGCTTTCTTT.

CDR3 DNA sequence: TGTGCCAGCAAGAAGGGAAGGTACACTGAAGCTTTCTTT. Translated, it gives CASKKGRYTEAFF. The rearrangement links TRBV6-5 to TRBJ1-1; D is unresolved. The CDR3 has 13 residues. V was cut by 7 bases and J by 3 bases, with 12 bases left in between. CDR1 is MNHEY, CDR2 SVGAGI, per germline.

This rearrangement joins TRBV20-1 to TRBJ1-1; D is uncertain. CDR3 length: 13 amino acids. V lost 3 bases, J lost 1 base, and 9 bases lay in between. Germline V gene data show CDR1 as DFQATT and CDR2 as SNEGSKA (reference sequence). CDR3 DNA: TGCAGTGCTAGGAAGGTTTCGAACACTGAAGCTTTCTTT. Its translation: CSARKVSNTEAFF.

The chain combines TRBV4-1 with TRBJ2-3; 14 bases agree with TRBD2. This CDR3 is 15 amino acids long. Germline CDR1 reads MGHRA; CDR2 reads YSYEKL. V was pared by 1 base and J by 10 bases, with 4 bases of the junction left unmatched. The CDR3 protein is CASSQVPGLAGAQYF. The CDR3 DNA reads as TGCGCCAGCAGCCAAGTCCCGGGACTAGCGGGGGCGCAGTATTTT.

The chain joins TRBV5-1 to TRBJ1-3; no definite D call. The V end was cut by 2 bases, the J end by 8 bases, with 17 bases between. CDR1 SGHRS and CDR2 YFSETQ come from the germline V gene. The CDR3 extends over 15 amino acids. For the CDR3, the DNA is TGCGCCAGCAGCTTACCGGGCTCGGAGGGAGACACCATATATTTT. Protein: CASSLPGSEGDTIYF.

This chain links TRBV6-2 or TRBV6-3 with TRBJ2-7, with TRBD1 identical over 11 bases. After removal of 8 bases from V and 2 bases from J, the junction contained 8 bases not matched to a gene. The CDR3 extends over 15 amino acids. Germline CDR1 and CDR2: MNHEY and SVGEGT. The CDR3 here is CASQDRDRGTYEQYF. The CDR3 DNA is TGTGCCAGCCAGGATCGGGACAGGGGGACCTACGAGCAGTACTTC.

This clonotype came up a few times. The chain uses TRBV20-1 and TRBJ1-2; D gene unclear. This CDR3 is 14 amino acids long. V lost 0 bases and J lost 4, with 12 bases in between. Germline loops: CDR1 DFQATT, CDR2 SNEGSKA (reference sequence). CDR3 coding DNA: TGCAGTGCTAGAGATGAACAGCTGATCTATGGCTACACCTTC. Translating it yields CSARDEQLIYGYTF.

The rearrangement uses TRBV12-3 or TRBV12-4 and TRBJ1-3; D gene unclear. The CDR3 spans 14 residues. Trimming removed 6 bases at V and 0 bases at J, with 9 bases between. The DNA of the CDR3 is TGTGCCAGCAGCACTGGGGTCTCTGGAAACACCATATATTTT. This gives the protein CASSTGVSGNTIYF.

The gene calls are TRBV2 and TRBJ1-4; D might be TRBD1 (5 bases). V shed 6 bases and J shed 7 bases, with 12 bases lying between them. The CDR3 is 13 residues long. The germline V gene encodes CDR1 SNHLY and CDR2 FYNNEI. The CDR3 coding sequence is TGTGCCAGCAGGGTCCGGGACCCTGAAAAACTGTTTTTT. This gives the protein CASRVRDPEKLFF.

Only one count was recorded for this clonotype. The J gene is TRBJ2-7, the V gene TRBV14; D might be TRBD1 (5 bases). The CDR3 is made up of 15 amino acids. The V end was cut by 0 bases, the J end by 2 bases, with 11 bases between. Germline CDR1 reads SGHDN; CDR2 reads FVKESK. The CDR3 nucleotides are TGTGCCAGCAGCCAAGATAATTGGGGCGCCTACGAGCAGTACTTC. Its translation is CASSQDNWGAYEQYF. Full variable domain (outside the CDR3, taken from reference TRBV14 and TRBJ2-7): EAGVTQFPSHSVIEKGQTVTLRCDPISGHDNLYWYRRVMGKEIKFLLHFVKESKQDESGMPNNRFLAERTGGTYSTLKVQPAELEDSGVYFCASSQDNWGAYEQYFGPGTRLTVT.

The table lists this clonotype with a few counts. The rearrangement joins TRBV29-1 to TRBJ1-1; 9 bases match TRBD1. The length of the CDR3 is 14 residues. Germline V lookup: CDR1 SQVTM, CDR2 ANQGSEA. J gave up 4 bases and V 1 base, and 4 bases lay outside the gene matches. The CDR3 DNA is TGCAGCGTTGAAGGGGACAGGGTTGGCACTGAAGCTTTCTTT. This codes for CSVEGDRVGTEAFF.

CDR3 nucleotide sequence: TGTGCCACCAGCAGAGATCTCGAGCGCTATGGCTACACCTTC. It translates to CATSRDLERYGYTF. This chain joins TRBV15 and TRBJ1-2; D is undetermined. Germline-derived CDR1 and CDR2 are LNHNV and YYDKDF (reference sequence). The CDR3 spans 14 residues. V lost 0 bases to trimming and J lost 4 bases, with 9 bases between them.

V usage is TRBV20-1 and J usage is TRBJ1-6; possibly TRBD1 for D (5 bases). Germline V lookup: CDR1 DFQATT, CDR2 SNEGSKA (reference sequence). The CDR3 is 15 amino acids. The ends were cut back, 0 bases at V and 7 bases at J, with 13 bases in the middle. The CDR3 nucleotides are TGCAGTGCTAGAGATTTCCAGGGTCGGAATTCACCCCTCCACTTT. Translated, it gives CSARDFQGRNSPLHF.

This clonotype was observed a handful of times. The genes are TRBV18 and TRBJ1-3; D is unresolved. Germline V lookup: CDR1 KGHSH, CDR2 LQKENI. V lost 0 bases and J lost 6, with 15 bases in between. This CDR3 comprises 16 residues. The CDR3 spells CASSPPPGMAENTIYF. The DNA of the CDR3 is TGTGCCAGCTCACCACCGCCGGGAATGGCAGAAAACACCATATATTTT.

This clonotype appeared a few times. The rearrangement joins TRBV12-3 or TRBV12-4 to TRBJ2-7; D assignment may be TRBD1 or TRBD2 (5 bases each). The CDR3 loop spans 12 amino acids. Trimming left V 3 bases short and J 6 bases short, with 9 bases between. The CDR3 DNA sequence: TGTGCCAGCAGTTTGAGAGGGGTCGAGCAGTACTTC. Translating gives CASSLRGVEQYF.

This chain links TRBV5-1 with TRBJ2-5; TRBD1 or TRBD2 may be the D gene (5 bases each). Trimming took 0 bases from V and 2 from J, leaving 14 bases between them. This CDR3 has 16 amino acids. From germline, CDR1 is SGHRS and CDR2 YFSETQ. The CDR3 here is CASSLAIRDDQETQYF. In nucleotides, the CDR3 is TGCGCCAGCAGCTTGGCCATCAGGGACGATCAAGAGACCCAGTACTTC.

The count of this clonotype is one. The CDR3 end shows no conserved phenylalanine or tryptophan, and so a read error is likely. The V and J genes are TRBV18 and TRBJ1-1, with D unclear. The germline V gene has CDR1 KGHSH and CDR2 LQKENI. The CDR3 loop spans 13 amino acids. Trimming left V 2 bases short and J 0 bases short, with 4 bases between. CDR3: CASSPNMNTEAFL. The CDR3, as DNA: TGTGCCAGCTCACCAAATATGAACACTGAAGCTTTCCTT.

The V gene is TRBV3-1, the J gene TRBJ2-1; the match to TRBD1 covers 9 bases. Unmatched junction bases numbered 2, after V lost 3 bases and J lost 5 bases. Looked up from germline, CDR1 is LGHDT and CDR2 is YNNKEL (reference sequence). The length of the CDR3 is 14 residues. The CDR3 nucleotides are TGTGCCAGCAGCCAGACAGGGGGACACAATGAGCAGTTCTTC. This encodes CASSQTGGHNEQFF.

There are a few counts of this clonotype. This chain links TRBV20-1 with TRBJ2-3; 7 nucleotides align to TRBD1. This CDR3 has 13 amino acids. The germline V gene has CDR1 DFQATT and CDR2 SNEGSKA (reference sequence). V dropped 4 bases and J dropped 1; count of bases not matched to a gene: 2. The CDR3 loop is CSAMQGGTDTQYF. For the CDR3, the DNA is TGCAGTGCTATGCAGGGGGGCACAGATACGCAGTATTTT.

This clonotype was recorded a few times. The chain links TRBV5-1 to TRBJ1-5, with D unclear. CDR1 and CDR2 (germline): SGHRS, YFSETQ. Trimming left V 0 bases short and J 6 bases short, with 10 bases between. The CDR3 sequence is 14 residues long. CDR3 DNA: TGCGCCAGCAGCTTGGAAGGGATGGGTCAGCCCCAGCATTTT. Encoded protein: CASSLEGMGQPQHF.

In nucleotides, the CDR3 is TGTGCCAGCAGTTTTGGGGGGGCCCGGGAGACCCAGTACTTC. Protein: CASSFGGARETQYF. The chain links TRBV27 to TRBJ2-5; D perhaps matches TRBD2 (7 bases). Looked up from germline, CDR1 is MNHEY and CDR2 is SMNVEV (reference sequence). The CDR3 has 14 amino acids. Trimming left V 3 bases short and J 5 bases short, with 13 bases between.

The V and J genes are TRBV3-1 and TRBJ2-7; 8 positions agree with TRBD1. The CDR3 has 16 amino acids. V lost 1 base and J lost 2; bases outside the gene matches: 7. Germline V CDR1 and CDR2: LGHDT, YNNKEL (reference sequence). As DNA, the CDR3 is TGTGCCAGCAGCCAAGGCGGGGACAGGAGACCCTACGAGCAGTACTTC. It translates to CASSQGGDRRPYEQYF.

This clonotype has a handful of counts. The chain uses TRBV12-3 or TRBV12-4 and TRBJ2-3, with D possibly matching TRBD2 (6 bases). Deletions cut 5 bases from V and 0 bases from J, with 15 bases between. This CDR3 has 16 amino acids. The CDR3, as DNA: TGTGCCAGCAGTCTAGGGACTTTTCCTAGCACAGATACGCAGTATTTT. It yields the protein CASSLGTFPSTDTQYF.

In nucleotides, the CDR3 is TGTGCCTGGAGGTCCAGACTAAATCAGCCCCAGCATTTT. Its protein product is CAWRSRLNQPQHF. This chain links TRBV30 with TRBJ1-5; D is undetermined. Germline V gives CDR1 GTSNPN, CDR2 SVGIG (reference sequence). Trimming cost V 3 bases and J 4 bases, with 10 bases left between them. This CDR3 is 13 amino acids long. Combining the CDR3 with reference TRBV30 and TRBJ1-5 gives the whole variable domain SQTIHQWPATLVQPVGSPLSLECTVEGTSNPNLYWYRQAAGRGLQLLFYSVGIGQISSEVPQNLSASRPQDRQFILSSKKLLLSDSGFYLCAWRSRLNQPQHFGDGTRLSIL.

The rearrangement joins TRBV9 to TRBJ2-2; TRBD2 matches 7 bases. Trimming at V came to 3 bases and at J to 0 bases, leaving 5 bases not matched to a gene. Germline lookup yields CDR1 SGDLS and CDR2 YYNGEE. This CDR3 has 16 residues. The CDR3: CASSASAGANTGELFF. CDR3 bases: TGTGCCAGCAGCGCCTCGGCGGGGGCGAACACCGGGGAGCTGTTTTTT.